Presented here are 9 T cell receptor beta chains from one specimen sequenced in a study of blood T cell repertoires in COVID-19. TCRdb's table, derived via immunoSEQ multiplex PCR, lists solely in-frame clones and lacks some. The sample includes more than 55,000 clones, 88% of them seen just once. The sample comprised peripheral blood. All receptors come from a woman between 70 and 85 years old with acute or convalescent COVID-19.

The chain recombines TRBV7-8 with TRBJ1-1; D perhaps matches TRBD1 (5 bases). Germline V gene lookup returns CDR1 SGHVS and CDR2 FQNEAQ. The length of the CDR3 is 15 residues. V lost 5 bases and J lost 0, with 13 bases in between. The CDR3 here is CASSPRTNLNTEAFF. CDR3 DNA sequence: TGTGCCAGCAGCCCGAGGACAAATTTGAACACTGAAGCTTTCTTT. Complete variable domain (other parts from reference TRBV7-8 and TRBJ1-1): GAGVSQSPRYKVAKRGQDVALRCDPISGHVSLFWYQQALGQGPEFLTYFQNEAQLDKSGLPSDRFFAERPEGSVSTLKIQRTQQEDSAVYLCASSPRTNLNTEAFFGQGTRLTVV.

This clone was observed a handful of times. This rearrangement joins TRBV9 to TRBJ1-1; D remains unclear. Germline loops: CDR1 SGDLS, CDR2 YYNGEE. Between the trimmed V and J ends, which lost 0 bases and 6 bases, there was a span of 15 bases. There are 15 residues in the CDR3. Here the CDR3 DNA reads TGTGCCAGCAGCGTAGCGAGGGAGAGGTCCGCTGAAGCTTTCTTT. Residues: CASSVARERSAEAFF.

The chain joins TRBV5-4 to TRBJ2-7, with D tentatively TRBD1 (7 bases). The CDR3 has 15 amino acids. Germline V gene lookup returns CDR1 SGHNT and CDR2 YYREEE (reference sequence). The V end was cut by 0 bases, the J end by 3 bases, with 13 bases between. CDR3 in DNA: TGTGCCAGCAGCTTGGCAGGGGGGCGAATCTACGAGCAGTACTTC. It yields the protein CASSLAGGRIYEQYF.

This clone came up once. V is TRBV20-1 and J is TRBJ1-5, with D unclear. The CDR3 loop spans 9 amino acids. The germline CDR1 and CDR2 sequences are DFQATT and SNEGSKA (reference sequence). DNA of the CDR3: TGCAACCCGGGTCAGCCCCAGCATTTT. It encodes CNPGQPQHF.

In DNA form, the CDR3 reads TGTGCCAGTAGTATAGACGGGGATGAGGGCCTTGGCTACACCTTC. Amino acid sequence: CASSIDGDEGLGYTF. This rearrangement joins TRBV19 to TRBJ1-2; no reliable D call. This CDR3 comprises 15 residues. In germline, CDR1 is LNHDA, CDR2 SQIVND (reference sequence). The germline V and J ends were trimmed by 0 bases and 7 bases, with 15 bases remaining between them.

CDR3 loop: CASSQEGTIVWGYTF. CDR3 nucleotides: TGCGCCAGCAGCCAAGAAGGGACAATCGTGTGGGGCTACACCTTC. The chain recombines TRBV4-3 with TRBJ1-2, with a weak D call TRBD1 (6 bases). Trimming stripped 0 bases from V and 8 bases from J, with 16 bases between. The CDR3 contains 15 residues. Germline values: CDR1 LGHNA, CDR2 YSLEER.

As for this clone: This CDR3 is also generated by other DNA sequences in the sample. CDR3 region: CASRLDSNYGYTF. The CDR3 coding sequence is TGTGCCAGCCGACTAGACAGTAACTATGGCTACACCTTC. The rearrangement uses TRBV6-5 and TRBJ1-2; TRBD1 might be the D (5 bases). Germline CDR1 reads MNHEY; CDR2 reads SVGAGI. V shed 8 bases and J shed 1 base, with 11 bases lying between them. The length of the CDR3 is 13 residues.

The gene calls are TRBV24-1 and TRBJ1-4, with D maybe TRBD1 (5 bases). The CDR3 spans 13 residues. The V end lost 3 bases, the J end lost 11 bases, and 12 bases lay between the germline ends. Germline CDR1 KGHDR, CDR2 SFDVKD. The CDR3 DNA is TGTGCCACCAGTGATCGCGGGACTGAGAAACTGTTTTTT. Translated: CATSDRGTEKLFF.

The chain combines TRBV15 with TRBJ2-7; D may be TRBD2 (6 bases). CDR1 and CDR2 from the germline V gene are LNHNV and YYDKDF (reference sequence). Trimming removed 0 bases at V and 2 bases at J, with 8 bases between. The CDR3 contains 14 residues. The CDR3 here is CATSREPGAYEQYF. The CDR3 bases are TGTGCCACCAGCAGAGAACCGGGGGCCTACGAGCAGTACTTC.